Listed below are T cell receptor beta chains from one sample, sequenced in a study of HIV-infected children after antiretroviral therapy interruption. MiXCR, run by TCRdb on the 3' RACE reads, gives a single entry per CDR3 protein. The sample holds fewer than 100,000 distinct CDR3 sequences; around 6.9% are singletons and the top ten take around 1.1%. Sequencing used CD45RA+ CD4+ T cells from PBMCs, pooled from several time points, obtained from a donor given antiretroviral therapy, either interrupted or continuous. Receptor source: a pool of human donors with HIV. Each CDR3 is given with its conserved first and last residue. The D gene is left open where the match is weak. The size field is filled for only some rows; it gives once, few, many or a size class.

size,V,D,J,DNA,CDR3
many,TRBV20-1,.,TRBJ2-1,TGCAGTGCTAGGCCGGGATTACATTACAATGAGCAGTTCTTC,CSARPGLHYNEQFF
.,TRBV29-1,TRBD1,TRBJ1-1,TGCAGCGTGGGCCGACAGGGGAGGAACACTGAAGCTTTCTTT,CSVGRQGRNTEAFF
few,TRBV10-3,.,TRBJ1-4,TGTGCCATCAGTGAAAACGGACAGCATAATGAAAAACTGTTTTTT,CAISENGQHNEKLFF
many,TRBV7-2,.,TRBJ1-4,TGTGCCAGCAGCTCCCCAAAAGGAGGTGAAAAACTGTTTTTT,CASSSPKGGEKLFF
many,TRBV7-3,.,TRBJ1-1,TGTGCCAGCAGCTTAATGACGGGGTCGAACACTGAAGCTTTCTTT,CASSLMTGSNTEAFF
few,TRBV6-6,TRBD2,TRBJ2-1,TGTGCCAGCAGTTACTACAGCGGGGGTACCTACAATGAGCAGTTCTTC,CASSYYSGGTYNEQFF
many,TRBV5-1,.,TRBJ2-2,TGCGCCAGCAGCTTCGGTCGGTTCGGATCCACCGGGGAGCTGTTTTTT,CASSFGRFGSTGELFF
few,TRBV18,TRBD1,TRBJ1-2,TGTGCCAGCTCACTTGGACAGGGGGTCTATGGCTACACCTTC,CASSLGQGVYGYTF
many,TRBV12-3/TRBV12-4,TRBD1,TRBJ1-1,TGTGCCAGCAGTTTGTTTGGGGCAGGGGGCGAGAGAGACACTGAAGCTTTCTTT,CASSLFGAGGERDTEAFF
many,TRBV29-1,.,TRBJ2-7,TGCAGCGTTGGGACCGGGCCAGTCTACGAGCAGTACTTC,CSVGTGPVYEQYF
many,TRBV6-5,TRBD1,TRBJ2-3,TGTGCCAGCAGTTACCTGGGACAGGGGACAGATACGCAGTATTTT,CASSYLGQGTDTQYF
many,TRBV7-2,TRBD1,TRBJ1-2,TGTGCCAGCAGGCACGGGACCGAACAGGGGGTTGACTATGGCTACACCTTC,CASRHGTEQGVDYGYTF
many,TRBV12-3/TRBV12-4,.,TRBJ2-7,TGTGCCAGCAGTGATACCGGACACCTCTACGAGCAGTACTTC,CASSDTGHLYEQYF
.,TRBV19,.,TRBJ1-1,TGTGCCAGTAGTCTTAAACCGGGACACTTGAATGCTTTCTTT,CASSLKPGHLNAFF
.,TRBV19,.,TRBJ2-7,TGTGCCAGTCGTAGGGCGGGGTCGGACTACGAGCAGTACTTC,CASRRAGSDYEQYF